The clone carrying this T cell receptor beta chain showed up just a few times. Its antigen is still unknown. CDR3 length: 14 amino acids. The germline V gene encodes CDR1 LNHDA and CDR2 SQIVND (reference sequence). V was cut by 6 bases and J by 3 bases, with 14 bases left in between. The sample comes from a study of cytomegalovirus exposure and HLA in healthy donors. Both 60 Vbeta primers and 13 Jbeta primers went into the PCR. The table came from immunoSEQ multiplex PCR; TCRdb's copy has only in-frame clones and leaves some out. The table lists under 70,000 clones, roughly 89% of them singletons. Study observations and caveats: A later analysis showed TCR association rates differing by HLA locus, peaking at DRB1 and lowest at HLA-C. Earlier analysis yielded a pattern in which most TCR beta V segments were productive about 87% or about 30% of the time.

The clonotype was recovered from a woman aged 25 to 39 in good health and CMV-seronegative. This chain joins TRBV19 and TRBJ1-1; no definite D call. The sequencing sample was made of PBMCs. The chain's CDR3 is CASRNVPGDTEAFF. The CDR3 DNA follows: TGTGCCAGTAGGAACGTCCCCGGGGACACTGAAGCTTTCTTT.